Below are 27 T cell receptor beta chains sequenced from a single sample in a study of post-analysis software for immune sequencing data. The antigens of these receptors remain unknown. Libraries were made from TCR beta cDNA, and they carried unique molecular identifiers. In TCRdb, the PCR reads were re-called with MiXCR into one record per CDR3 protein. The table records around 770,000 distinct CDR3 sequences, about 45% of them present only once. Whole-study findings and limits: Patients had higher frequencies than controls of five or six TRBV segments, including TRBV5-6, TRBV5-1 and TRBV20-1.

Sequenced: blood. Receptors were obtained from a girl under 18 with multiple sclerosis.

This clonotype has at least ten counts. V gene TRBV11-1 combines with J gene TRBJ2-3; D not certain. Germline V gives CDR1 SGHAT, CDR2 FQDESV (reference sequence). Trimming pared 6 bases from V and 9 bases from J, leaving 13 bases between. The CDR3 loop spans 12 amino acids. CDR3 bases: TGTGCCAGCAGACCGACCGGTGACACGCAGTATTTT. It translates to CASRPTGDTQYF.

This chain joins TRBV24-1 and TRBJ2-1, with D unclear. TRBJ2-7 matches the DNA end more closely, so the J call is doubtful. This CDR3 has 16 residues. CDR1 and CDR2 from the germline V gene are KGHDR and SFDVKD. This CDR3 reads CATSDTVKSSYNEQYF. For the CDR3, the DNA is TGTGCCACCAGTGATACTGTAAAAAGCTCCTACAATGAGCAGTACTTC.

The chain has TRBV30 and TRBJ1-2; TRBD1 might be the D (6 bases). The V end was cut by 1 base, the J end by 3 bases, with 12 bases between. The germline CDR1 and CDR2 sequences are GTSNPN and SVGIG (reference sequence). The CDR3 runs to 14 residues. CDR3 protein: CAWSGRTADYGYTF. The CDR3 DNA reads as TGTGCCTGGAGTGGAAGGACAGCAGACTATGGCTACACCTTC.

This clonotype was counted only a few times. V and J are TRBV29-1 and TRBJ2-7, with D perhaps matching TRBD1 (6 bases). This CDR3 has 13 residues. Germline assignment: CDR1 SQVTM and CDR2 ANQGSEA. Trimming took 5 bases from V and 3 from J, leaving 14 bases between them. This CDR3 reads CSVIRGSGYEQYF. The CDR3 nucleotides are TGCAGCGTTATCAGGGGTTCGGGCTACGAGCAGTACTTC.

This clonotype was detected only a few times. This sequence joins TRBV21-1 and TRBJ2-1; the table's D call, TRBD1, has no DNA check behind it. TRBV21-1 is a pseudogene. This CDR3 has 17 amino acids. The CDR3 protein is CASSSDRDRGSYNEQFF. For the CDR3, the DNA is TGTGCCAGCAGCTCTGACCGGGACAGGGGCTCCTACAATGAGCAGTTCTTC.

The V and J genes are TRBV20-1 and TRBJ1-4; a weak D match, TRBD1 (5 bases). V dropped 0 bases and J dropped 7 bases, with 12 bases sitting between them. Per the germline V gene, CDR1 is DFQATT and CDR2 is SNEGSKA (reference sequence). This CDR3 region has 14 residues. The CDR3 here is CSARDGASSEKLFF. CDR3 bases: TGCAGTGCTAGAGATGGGGCGTCGTCTGAAAAACTGTTTTTT.

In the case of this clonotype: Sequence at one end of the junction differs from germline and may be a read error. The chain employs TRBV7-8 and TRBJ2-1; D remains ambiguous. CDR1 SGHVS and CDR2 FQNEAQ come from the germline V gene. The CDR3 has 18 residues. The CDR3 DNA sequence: TGTGCCGGCAGCTTAAGACCTTGGCGGCCGACGTACGGGAATGAGCAGTTCTTC. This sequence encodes CAGSLRPWRPTYGNEQFF.

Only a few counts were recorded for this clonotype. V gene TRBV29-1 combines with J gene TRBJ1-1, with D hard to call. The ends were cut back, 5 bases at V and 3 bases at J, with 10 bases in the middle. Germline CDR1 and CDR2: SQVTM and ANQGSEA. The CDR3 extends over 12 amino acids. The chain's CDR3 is CSVKRRHTEAFF. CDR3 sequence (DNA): TGCAGCGTTAAGAGGCGGCACACTGAAGCTTTCTTT.

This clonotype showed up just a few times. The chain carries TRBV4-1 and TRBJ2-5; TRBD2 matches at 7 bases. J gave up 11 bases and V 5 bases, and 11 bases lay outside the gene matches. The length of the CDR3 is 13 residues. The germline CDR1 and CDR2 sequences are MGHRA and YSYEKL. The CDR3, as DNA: TGCGCCAGCAGCTGGGGAGGGATGAGGGAGCAGTACTTC. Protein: CASSWGGMREQYF.

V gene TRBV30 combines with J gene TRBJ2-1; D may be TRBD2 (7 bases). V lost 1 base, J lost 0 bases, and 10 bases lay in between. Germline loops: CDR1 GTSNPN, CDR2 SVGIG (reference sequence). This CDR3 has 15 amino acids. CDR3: CAWSAGEGSYNEQFF. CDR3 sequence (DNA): TGTGCCTGGAGTGCAGGGGAGGGCTCCTACAATGAGCAGTTCTTC.

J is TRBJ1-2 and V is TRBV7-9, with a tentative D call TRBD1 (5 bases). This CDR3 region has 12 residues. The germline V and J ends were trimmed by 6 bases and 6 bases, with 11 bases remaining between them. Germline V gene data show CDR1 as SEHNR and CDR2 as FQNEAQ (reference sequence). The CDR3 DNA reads TGTGCCAGCAGAGGGCAGGGAAATGGCTACACCTTC. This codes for CASRGQGNGYTF.

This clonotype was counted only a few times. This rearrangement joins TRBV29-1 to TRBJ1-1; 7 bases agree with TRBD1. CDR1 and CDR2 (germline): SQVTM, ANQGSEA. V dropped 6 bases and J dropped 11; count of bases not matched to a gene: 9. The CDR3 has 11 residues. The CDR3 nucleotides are TGCAGCGTCGGATCCAGGGGGGAGGCTTTCTTT. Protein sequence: CSVGSRGEAFF.

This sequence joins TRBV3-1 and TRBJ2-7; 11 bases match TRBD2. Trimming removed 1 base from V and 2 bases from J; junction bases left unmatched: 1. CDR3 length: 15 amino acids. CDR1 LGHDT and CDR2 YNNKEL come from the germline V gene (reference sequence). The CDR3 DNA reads TGTGCCAGCAGCCAAGTTAGCGGGAGGGCCTACGAGCAGTACTTC. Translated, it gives CASSQVSGRAYEQYF.

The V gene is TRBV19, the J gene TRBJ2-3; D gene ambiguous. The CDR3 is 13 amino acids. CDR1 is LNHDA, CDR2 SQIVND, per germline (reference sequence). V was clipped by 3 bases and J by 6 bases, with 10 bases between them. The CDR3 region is CASSILSEDTQYF. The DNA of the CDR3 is TGTGCCAGTAGTATCCTATCGGAGGATACGCAGTATTTT.

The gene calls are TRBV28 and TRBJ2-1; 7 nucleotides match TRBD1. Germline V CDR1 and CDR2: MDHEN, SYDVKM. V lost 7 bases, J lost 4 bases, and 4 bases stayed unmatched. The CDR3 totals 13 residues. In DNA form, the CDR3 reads TGTGCCAGCACCCGGACAGGTTACAATGAGCAGTTCTTC. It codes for CASTRTGYNEQFF.

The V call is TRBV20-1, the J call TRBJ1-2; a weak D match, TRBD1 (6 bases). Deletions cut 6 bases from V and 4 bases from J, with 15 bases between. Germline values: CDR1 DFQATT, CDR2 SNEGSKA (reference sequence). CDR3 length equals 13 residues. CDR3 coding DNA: TGCAGTGCGGCTGCGGGGGCTGGCTATGGCTACACCTTC. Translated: CSAAAGAGYGYTF.

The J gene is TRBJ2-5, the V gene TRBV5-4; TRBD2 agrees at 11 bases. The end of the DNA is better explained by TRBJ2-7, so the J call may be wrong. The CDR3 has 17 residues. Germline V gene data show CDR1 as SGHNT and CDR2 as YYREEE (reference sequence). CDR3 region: CASSSYPVLAGDYEQYF. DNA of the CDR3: TGTGCCAGCAGCTCCTACCCGGTACTAGCGGGAGACTACGAGCAGTACTTC.

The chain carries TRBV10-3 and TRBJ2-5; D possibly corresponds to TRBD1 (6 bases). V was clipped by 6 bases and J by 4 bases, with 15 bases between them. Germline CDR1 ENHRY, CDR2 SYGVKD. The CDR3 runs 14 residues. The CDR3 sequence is CAISEGPRGETQYF. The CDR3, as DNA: TGTGCCATCAGCGAGGGGCCCAGGGGAGAGACCCAGTACTTC.

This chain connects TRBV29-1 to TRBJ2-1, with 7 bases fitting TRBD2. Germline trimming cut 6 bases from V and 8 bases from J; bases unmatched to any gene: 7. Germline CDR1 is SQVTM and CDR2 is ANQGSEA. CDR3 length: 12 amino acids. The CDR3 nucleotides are TGCAGCGTCGGACTAGGTGAATATGAGCAGTTCTTC. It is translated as CSVGLGEYEQFF.

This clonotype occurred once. The CDR3 here is CAWKGEGSNQPQHF. CDR3 coding DNA: TGTGCCTGGAAAGGGGAGGGCAGCAATCAGCCCCAGCATTTT. The chain employs TRBV30 and TRBJ1-5; the D gene is possibly TRBD1 (5 bases). Trimming took 4 bases from V and 1 from J, leaving 11 bases between them. Germline V CDR1 and CDR2: GTSNPN, SVGIG (reference sequence). This CDR3 has 14 residues.

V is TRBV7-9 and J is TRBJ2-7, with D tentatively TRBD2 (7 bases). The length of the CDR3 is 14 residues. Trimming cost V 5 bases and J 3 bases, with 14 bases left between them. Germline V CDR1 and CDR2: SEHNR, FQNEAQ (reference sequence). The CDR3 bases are TGTGCCAGCAGCCCCGAGGGGGGGCTCTACGAGCAGTACTTC. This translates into CASSPEGGLYEQYF.

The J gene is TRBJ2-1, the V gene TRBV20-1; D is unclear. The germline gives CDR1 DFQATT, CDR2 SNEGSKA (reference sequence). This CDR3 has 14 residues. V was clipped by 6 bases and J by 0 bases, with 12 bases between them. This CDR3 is CSAQSDLSYNEQFF. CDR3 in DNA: TGCAGTGCCCAGTCAGATCTCTCCTACAATGAGCAGTTCTTC.

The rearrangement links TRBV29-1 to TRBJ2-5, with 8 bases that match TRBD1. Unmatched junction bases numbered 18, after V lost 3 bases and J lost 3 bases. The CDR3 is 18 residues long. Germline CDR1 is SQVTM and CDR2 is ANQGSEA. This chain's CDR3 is CSVDLPGPTGGLKETQYF. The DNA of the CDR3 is TGCAGCGTTGATCTACCCGGGCCCACAGGGGGATTAAAAGAGACCCAGTACTTC.

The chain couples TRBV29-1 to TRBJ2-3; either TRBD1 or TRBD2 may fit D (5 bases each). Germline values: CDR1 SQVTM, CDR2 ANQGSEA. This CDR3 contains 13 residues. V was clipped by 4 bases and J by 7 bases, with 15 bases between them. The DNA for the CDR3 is TGCAGCGTTGGCTTCGCCGGGGCAAATACGCAGTATTTT. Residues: CSVGFAGANTQYF.

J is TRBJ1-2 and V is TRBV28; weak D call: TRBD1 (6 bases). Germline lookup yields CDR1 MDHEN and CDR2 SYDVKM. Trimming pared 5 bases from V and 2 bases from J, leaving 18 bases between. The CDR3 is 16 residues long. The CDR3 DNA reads TGTGCCAGCAGTGCCCGGGTGGGACACGGGAACTATGGCTACACCTTC. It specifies CASSARVGHGNYGYTF.

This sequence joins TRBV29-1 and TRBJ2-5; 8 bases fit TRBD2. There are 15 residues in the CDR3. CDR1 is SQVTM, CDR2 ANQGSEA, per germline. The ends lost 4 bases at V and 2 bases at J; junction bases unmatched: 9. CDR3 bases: TGCAGCGTTGTCCGCGGGGGGCTTTTTCAAGAGACCCAGTACTTC. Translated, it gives CSVVRGGLFQETQYF.

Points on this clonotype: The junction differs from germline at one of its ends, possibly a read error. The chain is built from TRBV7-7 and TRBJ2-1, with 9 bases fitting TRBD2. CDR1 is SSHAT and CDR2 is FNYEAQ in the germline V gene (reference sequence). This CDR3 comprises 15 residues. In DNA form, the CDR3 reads TGTGCTAGCAGCTCGGGGGTAGCGGGAGCAGCTGAGCAGTTCTTC. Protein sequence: CASSSGVAGAAEQFF.